This T cell receptor beta chain was sequenced during a study of long-term antiretroviral therapy in people with HIV (dated by TCRdb to between 2021 and 2022). The study in broad terms: The earliest samples were collected about a decade before the 2015 WHO recommendation for immediate ART, when ART was typically delayed until CD4 counts fell. A retrospective serial study tested whether changes in peripheral blood TRB repertoire composition and diversity were associated with ART initiation and durable HIV suppression. From a few dozen adults with confirmed HIV infection, the cohort provided roughly 200 cryopreserved PBMC samples, gathered serially across a mean of about six years (range 1-12). Among the 30 or so participants with HIV, ten to twelve were female. No cross-contamination during QIAcube processing was shown when test extractions of a monoclonal T-cell line were performed alongside 30 to 40 polyclonal samples. What the work shows at the level of the full study, not this receptor alone: No data were available on ART adherence, viral resistance or therapy changes, limiting inferences about post-ART repertoire changes. The repertoire was dominated across all time points by expanded TRB clones identified before ART initiation, although this dominance was seen to fluctuate and to decrease in many PLHIV after ART. Because cell numbers in pre-ART samples were limited, unsorted PBMC were profiled instead of sorted CD4+ and CD8+ T cells. Limited PBMC availability meant only the TCR beta chain was sequenced, without alpha chain pairing. Compared with controls, HIV repertoires had narrower CDR3 length ranges, and the network structure pointed to an antigen-experienced repertoire that shifted only slightly toward naive after ART. Starting ART was linked to a significant rise in TRB diversity, yet even with long-term ART the diversity remained significantly lower than in transplant donor controls. Samples dated from about 2004 to 2017, and the ART regimens used may be less effective than current ones.

Participants were included only if at least one PBMC sample before ART initiation and at least two post-ART samples were available. Treatment was received in the United States of America by all participants with HIV. Before DNA extraction, cryopreserved samples containing about 1-10 million PBMC were thawed and washed. At the time of the earliest PBMC sample, participants with HIV were aged between 23 and 54 years. Per participant, PBMC samples came from 1-4 timepoints prior to ART initiation and 2-8 timepoints following ART initiation, for a median of 7 samples. For every participant, serial HIV viral load, CD4+ T-cell count, ART history and demographic data were obtained. Using a Qiagen kit on a QIAcube, genomic DNA was extracted from unsorted PBMC, with samples processed in batches of 12. Of note for this clone: The specificity of this receptor is unknown. No base quality values were provided; no much bigger clone lies one nucleotide off.

The immunoSEQ hsTCRB v3.0 assay was used at survey level resolution for TRB variable region sequencing. The target sequencing depth for TRB was roughly 40,000-55,000 T-cell genomes per sample. An Illumina MiSeq with a v3 150-cycle kit was used to sequence the pooled TRB libraries. Under the source paper's analysis protocol: Analysis of repertoires was carried out in R inside a reproducible Nextflow workflow spanning QC, data transformation and analysis. LymphoSeq2, an R package for exploring AIRR-Seq data, was used to implement custom analyses. After excluding a few samples that yielded fewer than 5000 total TRB sequences, under 200 HIV repertoires remained for analysis. Of the roughly 190 retained HIV repertoires, over 55 were collected before and more than 120 after ART initiation. Each repertoire was downsampled to 5000 TRB nucleotide sequences, and summary statistics were averaged across 100 downsampling iterations. Only TRB sequences with CDR3 regions of at least seven amino acids were retained for analysis. Diversity was assessed using a clonality score derived from Shannon entropy and using the Gini coefficient. In the repertoire networks, any two of the top 5000 CDR3 amino acid sequences were connected whenever the two sequences differed by an edit distance of one. For TRB CDR3 amino acid sequences, antigen specificity groups and MHC restriction were predicted with GLIPH2. Known CMV, EBV, HIV or tissue antigen associations were flagged by matching CDR3 amino acid sequences against VDJdb and McPAS-TCR. Pre-ART, post-ART and control groups were compared with Wilcoxon signed-rank tests and Holm-Bonferroni correction. TCRdb holds this immuneACCESS table with in-frame rearrangements only. Some clones are missing; in checked studies, unresolved V genes explain under half, and the rest has no known cause. V and J calls and clone size are as listed in that table; D and trimming were resolved from the DNA. The sample table contains roughly 25,000 clones; only one count was recorded for roughly 82% of them. In total, the top ten clones hold 2.3% of the sample.

This TCR was sampled from a man between 50 and 59 years old with HIV. Sequenced material: unsorted PBMCs, taken 3 years after starting antiretroviral therapy.

The DNA sequence is given as TGTGCCAGCAGGGCCGGACTAGCGGGGGCCTCCTACGAGCAGTACTTC. It specifies CASRAGLAGASYEQYF. This receptor chain uses TRBV2 and TRBJ2-7; 13 bases in the junction line up with TRBD2. Reading from cysteine to phenylalanine, the CDR3 counts 16 amino acids. Only CDR3 DNA is held: 48 bases, read in frame from base 1. The germline V and J ends show losses of 6 bases and 0 bases respectively, and no gene match explains 5 bases of the junction. CDR1 and CDR2 were assigned from the germline V gene as SNHLY and FYNNEI.